This TCR beta chain comes out of a study of long-term antiretroviral therapy in people with HIV. In germline, CDR1 is MNHEY, CDR2 SVGAGI. The CDR3 contains 14 residues. The V gene lost 4 bases and the J gene lost 4 bases, with 14 bases spanning the gap. The content of samples before DNA extraction was roughly 1-10 million cryopreserved PBMC. Researchers ran immunoSEQ v3.0 at survey level. The repertoire was sequenced with immunoSEQ multiplex PCR; TCRdb's copy has only in-frame clones and lacks some. The sample lists 20,000 to 30,000 clones, roughly 80% occurring once. This sample comprised unsorted PBMCs, obtained 4.4 years after starting antiretroviral therapy. The chain combines TRBV6-5 with TRBJ2-7, with a possible D match to TRBD1 (5 bases). This sequence was found in a man aged 30 to 45 with HIV. The CDR3 loop reads CASSLGARDYEQYF. CDR3 nucleotides: TGTGCCAGCAGTTTAGGGGCAAGGGATTACGAGCAGTACTTC.